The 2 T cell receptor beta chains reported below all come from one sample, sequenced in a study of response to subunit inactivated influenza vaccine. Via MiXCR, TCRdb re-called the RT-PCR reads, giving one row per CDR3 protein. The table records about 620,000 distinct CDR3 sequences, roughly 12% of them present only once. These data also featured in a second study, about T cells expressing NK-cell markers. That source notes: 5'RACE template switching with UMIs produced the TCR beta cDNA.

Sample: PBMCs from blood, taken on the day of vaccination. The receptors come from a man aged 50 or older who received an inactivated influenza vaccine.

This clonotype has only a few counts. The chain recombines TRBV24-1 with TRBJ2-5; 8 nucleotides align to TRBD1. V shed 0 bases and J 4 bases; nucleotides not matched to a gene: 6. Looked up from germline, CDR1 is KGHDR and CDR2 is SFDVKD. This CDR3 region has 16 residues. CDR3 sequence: CATSDLRGQGVETQYF. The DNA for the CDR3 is TGTGCCACCAGTGATTTGAGAGGACAGGGAGTAGAGACCCAGTACTTC.

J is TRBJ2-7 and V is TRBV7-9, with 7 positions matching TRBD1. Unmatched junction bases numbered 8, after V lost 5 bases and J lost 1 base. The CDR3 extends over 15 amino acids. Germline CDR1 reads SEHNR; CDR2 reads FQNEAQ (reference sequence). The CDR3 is CASSHTGEPSYEQYF. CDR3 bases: TGTGCCAGCAGCCACACAGGGGAGCCTTCCTACGAGCAGTACTTC.